These T cell receptor beta chains were read from a single sample in a study of regulatory T cells in long-lasting Graves disease. TCRdb used MiXCR to reprocess the multiplex PCR reads, holding one entry per CDR3 protein. Of 350,000 to 400,000 distinct CDR3 sequences listed, 15% to 20% are singletons. This same sample was also taken into another study, of T cells in Graves' hyperthyroidism and ophthalmopathy.

The sample in question was peripheral blood mononuclear cells (PBMCs), obtained at new diagnosis, from a patient treated with antithyroid drugs. These receptors originate from a woman younger than 30 with Graves disease. Both conserved end residues are part of each CDR3. The D gene is left open where the match is weak. Clone size is shown for a subset of rows, as once, few, many or a class of expanded clone.

v_call,j_call,clone_size,d_call,cdr3_aa,cdr3_nt
TRBV6-1,TRBJ1-4,.,.,CASSDMDGGGEKLFF,TGTGCCAGCAGTGACATGGACGGAGGAGGCGAAAAACTGTTTTTT
TRBV19,TRBJ2-7,.,TRBD1,CASSSTGVYEQYF,TGTGCCAGTAGTTCGACAGGGGTCTACGAGCAGTACTTC
TRBV27,TRBJ2-1,many,TRBD2,CASSLGFLAGPSYNEQFF,TGTGCCAGCAGTTTGGGGTTCCTAGCGGGGCCGTCCTACAATGAGCAGTTCTTC
TRBV7-2,TRBJ2-6,many,.,CASSFMADGANVLTF,TGTGCCAGCAGCTTTATGGCAGATGGGGCCAACGTCCTGACTTTC
TRBV28,TRBJ2-3,many,.,CASTLDGPSTDTQYF,TGTGCCAGCACCCTGGACGGCCCTAGCACAGATACGCAGTATTTT
TRBV5-1,TRBJ1-1,many,.,CASSWRQAAPAMNTEAFF,TGCGCCAGCAGCTGGAGACAGGCCGCCCCCGCCATGAACACTGAAGCTTTCTTT
TRBV20-1,TRBJ2-1,many,.,CSANLLNNEQFF,TGCAGTGCTAATTTGCTAAACAATGAGCAGTTCTTC
TRBV28,TRBJ1-1,few,.,CASSLLTVHTEAFF,TGTGCCAGCAGTTTATTGACGGTCCACACTGAAGCTTTCTTT
TRBV6-5,TRBJ2-3,.,TRBD2,CASSYSPSGGSIHTQYF,TGTGCCAGCAGTTACTCACCTAGCGGGGGGTCAATCCATACGCAGTATTTT
TRBV3-1,TRBJ2-5,many,.,CASSQASEETQYF,TGTGCCAGCAGCCAGGCTAGCGAAGAGACCCAGTACTTC
TRBV28,TRBJ2-3,many,TRBD1,CASSPIDREADTQYF,TGTGCCAGCAGTCCAATAGACAGGGAAGCAGATACGCAGTATTTT
TRBV12-3/TRBV12-4,TRBJ2-5,many,.,CASSLDRPQGETQYF,TGTGCCAGCAGCCTTGACAGGCCCCAAGGAGAGACCCAGTACTTC
TRBV25-1,TRBJ2-7,few,.,CASSEVGEQYF,TGTGCCAGCAGTGAAGTAGGTGAGCAGTACTTC
TRBV24-1,TRBJ2-1,many,.,CATSDQGRNEQFF,TGTGCCACCAGTGATCAGGGACGCAATGAGCAGTTCTTC
TRBV9,TRBJ1-5,.,TRBD1,CASSRGLRSNQPQHF,TGTGCCAGCAGCAGGGGGCTACGGAGCAATCAGCCCCAGCATTTT
TRBV12-3/TRBV12-4,TRBJ2-2,many,TRBD2,CASRTGTTRPGELFF,TGTGCCAGCAGGACCGGGACTACAAGGCCCGGGGAGCTGTTTTTT
TRBV12-3/TRBV12-4,TRBJ1-1,many,TRBD1,CASRPQPGQGNTEAFF,TGTGCCAGCAGACCTCAACCGGGACAGGGGAACACTGAAGCTTTCTTT
TRBV4-1,TRBJ2-3,many,.,CASSQDRTGSPTDTQYF,TGCGCCAGCAGCCAAGATCGGACCGGGAGTCCAACAGATACGCAGTATTTT
TRBV10-3,TRBJ1-3,.,TRBD1,CAIRGQAGNTIYF,TGTGCCATCAGGGGACAGGCTGGAAACACCATATATTTT
TRBV12-5,TRBJ2-7,.,.,CASGFGGYEQYF,TGTGCTAGTGGTTTTGGTGGATACGAGCAGTACTTC
TRBV20-1,TRBJ2-7,many,TRBD2,CSASTSGRLMPEQYF,TGCAGTGCTTCGACTAGCGGGAGACTAATGCCCGAGCAGTACTTC
TRBV20-1,TRBJ1-1,many,TRBD1,CSASPRTGYTEAFF,TGCAGTGCTTCTCCCCGGACAGGATACACTGAAGCTTTCTTT
TRBV18,TRBJ2-3,many,TRBD2,CASSPTTGPGLAATDTQYF,TGTGCCAGCTCACCAACGACGGGACCGGGACTAGCGGCCACAGATACGCAGTATTTT
TRBV3-1,TRBJ1-2,many,.,CASSQGPQVGGYTF,TGTGCCAGCAGCCAAGGACCCCAAGTCGGCGGCTACACCTTC
TRBV30,TRBJ1-6,many,TRBD1,CACAGEGAHSSPLHF,TGTGCCTGTGCGGGGGAGGGGGCGCATTCTTCACCCCTCCACTTT
TRBV2,TRBJ2-3,many,.,CASTGISTDTQYF,TGTGCCAGCACTGGAATTAGCACAGATACGCAGTATTTT
TRBV7-8,TRBJ1-5,many,TRBD1,CASNPSGTGNQPQHF,TGTGCCAGCAACCCCTCCGGGACAGGAAATCAGCCCCAGCATTTT
TRBV6-2/TRBV6-3,TRBJ1-4,once,.,CASSESREKLFF,TGTGCCAGCAGTGAGTCAAGGGAAAAACTGTTTTTT
TRBV12-3/TRBV12-4,TRBJ2-1,many,.,CASTPVAVSYNEQFF,TGTGCCAGCACTCCAGTAGCTGTCTCCTACAATGAGCAGTTCTTC